This T cell receptor (beta chain) comes out of a study of patients and donors after allogeneic stem cell transplantation. TCRdb used MiXCR to reprocess the RT-PCR reads, holding one entry per CDR3 protein. This table has approximately 410,000 distinct CDR3 sequences, more than 15% appearing once. The CDR3 runs 13 residues. The V and J ends lost 5 bases and 0 bases respectively, with 4 bases between them. The germline CDR1 and CDR2 sequences are KGHDR and SFDVKD. There are many counts of this clonotype. The chain is built from TRBV24-1 and TRBJ1-5; D remains unclear. The receptor comes from a human donor who was either an allogeneic HSCT recipient or a stem cell or donor lymphocyte infusion donor (not recorded which). It is not recorded whose cells these are; they may come from a transplant donor. The source material was blood, either unsorted or a sorted T cell fraction (not recorded which). The CDR3 spells CATSGNSNQPQHF. The CDR3 DNA reads as TGTGCCACCAGTGGAAATAGCAATCAGCCCCAGCATTTT.